This entry describes one TCR beta chain. Assay used: immunoSEQ multiplex PCR; TCRdb lists only in-frame clones, some missing. The sample contains 320,000 or so clones, about 90% of which appear only once. These data belong to a study of blood T cell repertoires in COVID-19. In germline, CDR1 is SGHVS, CDR2 FNYEAQ. The CDR3 is made up of 15 amino acids. With V trimmed by 5 bases and J by 2 bases, 6 bases remained unmatched. This TCR was sampled from a woman aged 25 to 45 who had recovered from COVID-19. The sample comprised PBMCs or T cells enriched from blood (not recorded which). The chain combines TRBV7-6 with TRBJ2-7; TRBD1 matches 10 bases. CDR3 bases: TGTGCCAGCAGCCCTGGGACAGGGGACACCTACGAGCAGTACTTC. This codes for CASSPGTGDTYEQYF.